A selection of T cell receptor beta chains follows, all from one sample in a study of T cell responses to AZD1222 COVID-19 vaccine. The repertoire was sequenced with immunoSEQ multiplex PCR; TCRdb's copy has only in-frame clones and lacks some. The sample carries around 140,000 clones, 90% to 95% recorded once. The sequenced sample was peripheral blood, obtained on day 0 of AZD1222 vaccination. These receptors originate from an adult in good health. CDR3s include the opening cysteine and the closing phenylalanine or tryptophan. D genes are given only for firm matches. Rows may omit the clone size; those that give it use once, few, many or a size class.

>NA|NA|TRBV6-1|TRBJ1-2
CASSGPESGYTF
TGTGCCAGCAGTGGCCCTGAGTCCGGCTACACCTTC
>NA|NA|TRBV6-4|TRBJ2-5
CASSDIGGEETQYF
TGTGCCAGCAGCGACATCGGGGGCGAGGAGACCCAGTACTTC
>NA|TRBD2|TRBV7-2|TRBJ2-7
CASSLAAGGEYEQYF
TGTGCCAGCAGCTTAGCAGCGGGAGGTGAATACGAGCAGTACTTC
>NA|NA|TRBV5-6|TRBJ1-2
CASSRGGRSLWYGYTF
TGTGCCAGCAGCAGGGGCGGGAGGTCTTTATGGTATGGCTACACCTTC
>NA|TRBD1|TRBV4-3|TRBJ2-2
CASSQGTGVAGELFF
TGCGCCAGCAGCCAAGGGACAGGGGTTGCCGGGGAGCTGTTTTTT
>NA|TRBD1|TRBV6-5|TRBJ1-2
CASSPRDRAYGYTF
TGTGCCAGCAGCCCACGGGACAGGGCCTATGGCTACACCTTC
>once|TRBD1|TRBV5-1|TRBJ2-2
CASSPGQGVLTTGELFF
TGCGCCAGCAGCCCCGGCCAGGGGGTTTTGACCACCGGGGAGCTGTTTTTT
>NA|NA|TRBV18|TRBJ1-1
CASSPREEMNTEAFF
TGTGCCAGCTCCCCAAGGGAGGAGATGAACACTGAAGCTTTCTTT
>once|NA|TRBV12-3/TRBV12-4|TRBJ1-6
CASSLAGSPLHF
TGTGCCAGCAGTTTAGCGGGCTCACCCCTCCACTTT
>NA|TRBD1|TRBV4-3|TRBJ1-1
CASSLHTGGTEAFF
TGCGCCAGCAGCCTTCACACAGGGGGCACTGAAGCTTTCTTT
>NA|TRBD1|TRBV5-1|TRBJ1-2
CASSSGDRGPGYTF
TGCGCCAGCAGCTCAGGAGACAGGGGTCCTGGCTACACCTTC
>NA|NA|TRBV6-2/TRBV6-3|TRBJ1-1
CASSSERWAEAFF
TGTGCCAGCAGCAGCGAACGGTGGGCTGAAGCTTTCTTT
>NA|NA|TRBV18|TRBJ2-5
CASSKGWETQYF
TGTGCCAGCTCCAAAGGGTGGGAGACCCAGTACTTC
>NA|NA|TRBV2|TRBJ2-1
CASSAQTVRGGEQFF
TGTGCCAGCAGTGCCCAGACCGTTAGGGGGGGTGAGCAGTTCTTC
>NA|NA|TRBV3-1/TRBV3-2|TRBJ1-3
CASSQPGLSSSGNTIYF
TGTGCCAGCAGCCAGCCGGGACTTTCGAGCTCTGGAAACACCATATATTTT
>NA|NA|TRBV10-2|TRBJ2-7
CASSGSTLQYF
TGCGCCAGCAGTGGCTCCACATTGCAGTACTTC